One sample yielded the 19 T cell receptor beta chains listed below, sequenced in a study of T cell responses to AZD1222 COVID-19 vaccine (dated by TCRdb to about 2021). Reading the label with the study, this specimen's time point is: about 28 days (+/-7) after the second vaccine dose. The library was made by the immunoSEQ multiplex PCR assay. The table comes from immuneACCESS by way of TCRdb, which keeps in-frame sequences with V and J called. Part of the clones is missing from these tables; in studies checked, under half for an unresolved V gene and the rest for unknown reasons. The sample profile shows about 140,000 clones; 90% to 95% of them were found once. The ten largest make up roughly 3.5% of the sample. Specimen: peripheral blood, collected 28 days after the second AZD1222 dose. The source is an adult who received the AZD1222 COVID-19 vaccine.

The V and J genes are TRBV2 and TRBJ1-6; 7 positions agree with TRBD1. V gave up 3 bases and J gave up 9 bases; unmatched junction bases: 8. Germline CDR1 and CDR2: SNHLY and FYNNEI. This CDR3 contains 15 residues. CDR3 coding DNA: TGTGCCAGCAGTGATCTAGGGACAGCTACTTCACCCCTCCACTTT. Translated, it gives CASSDLGTATSPLHF. The entire variable domain, with the rest obtained from reference TRBV2 and TRBJ1-6, is as follows: EPEVTQTPSHQVTQMGQEVILRCVPISNHLYFYWYRQILGQKVEFLVSFYNNEISEKSEIFDDQFSVERPDGSNFTLKIRSTKLEDSAMYFCASSDLGTATSPLHFGNGTRLTVT.

V is TRBV28 and J is TRBJ2-3; 8 bases match TRBD1. V lost 5 bases and J lost 4; bases outside the gene matches: 8. CDR1 and CDR2 (germline): MDHEN, SYDVKM. This CDR3 contains 15 residues. The CDR3, as DNA: TGTGCCAGCAGTCCCAGGGGGCGGGTGTCAGATACGCAGTATTTT. Translation: CASSPRGRVSDTQYF.

The V gene is TRBV29-1, the J gene TRBJ1-2; D not certain. CDR1 is SQVTM, CDR2 ANQGSEA, per germline. The CDR3 consists of 11 residues. V lost 3 bases, J lost 6 bases, and 8 bases lay in between. The CDR3 sequence is CSVDRSDGYTF. In DNA form, the CDR3 reads TGCAGCGTTGACAGGAGTGATGGCTACACCTTC.

V is TRBV6-5 and J is TRBJ1-1; unclear D gene. The V gene lost 6 bases and the J gene lost 1 base, with 9 bases spanning the gap. Germline CDR1 reads MNHEY; CDR2 reads SVGAGI. The CDR3 totals 13 residues. Here the CDR3 reads CASRTNRNTEAFF. The DNA for the CDR3 is TGTGCCAGCAGAACCAACAGGAACACTGAAGCTTTCTTT.

The V gene is TRBV5-1, the J gene TRBJ2-3; 9 bases fit TRBD2. J was trimmed by 2 bases and V by 0 bases; bases with no gene match: 4. The CDR3 runs to 16 residues. The V gene's germline CDR1 is SGHRS and CDR2 YFSETQ. In DNA form, the CDR3 reads TGCGCCAGCAGCTTGGGGCGGGAGGGCGACACAGATACGCAGTATTTT. Protein: CASSLGREGDTDTQYF.

The chain joins TRBV20-1 to TRBJ1-2; the D is unclear. Between the trimmed V and J ends, which lost 3 bases and 3 bases, there was a span of 11 bases. This CDR3 has 13 residues. Germline values: CDR1 DFQATT, CDR2 SNEGSKA (reference sequence). The CDR3 DNA follows: TGCAGTGCTAGTTTGGGAGCTGACTATGGCTACACCTTC. This translates into CSASLGADYGYTF.

The chain links TRBV6-4 to TRBJ1-1, with no clear D. Trimming took 5 bases from V and 1 from J, leaving 8 bases between them. This CDR3 has 13 residues. Germline V CDR1 and CDR2: MRHNA, SNTAGT. The CDR3 DNA reads as TGTGCCAGCAGTATTGAAGCGAACACTGAAGCTTTCTTT. Protein product: CASSIEANTEAFF.

This chain links TRBV28 with TRBJ1-4; D unclear. V was pared by 3 bases and J by 8 bases, with 7 bases between. CDR1 is MDHEN and CDR2 is SYDVKM in the germline V gene. CDR3 length: 12 residues. DNA of the CDR3: TGTGCCAGCAGTTTGGTTAGGGAAAAACTGTTTTTT. Translated: CASSLVREKLFF.

The count of this clone is one. V is TRBV15 and J is TRBJ1-5; D call uncertain. Per the germline V gene, CDR1 is LNHNV and CDR2 is YYDKDF (reference sequence). Trimming stripped 1 base from V and 7 bases from J, with 5 bases between. The CDR3 has 12 amino acids. The DNA for the CDR3 is TGTGCCACCAGCAGAGTAGGACAGCCCCAGCATTTT. Protein product: CATSRVGQPQHF.

The CDR3 here is CAITLPPGTPRVARQAFF. DNA for the CDR3: TGTGCCATCACCCTACCCCCCGGTACGCCCAGGGTTGCCCGACAAGCTTTCTTT. The chain joins TRBV10-3 to TRBJ1-1; weak D call: TRBD1 (5 bases). There are 18 residues in the CDR3. The germline V gene has CDR1 ENHRY and CDR2 SYGVKD. V lost 7 bases and J 9 bases, leaving 33 bases between the germline ends.

The rearrangement uses TRBV3-1 (or the pseudogene TRBV3-2) and TRBJ2-7; TRBD2 might be the D (6 bases). The germline CDR1 and CDR2 sequences are LGHDT and YNNKEL (reference sequence). This CDR3 contains 15 residues. Deletions cut 4 bases from V and 2 bases from J, with 15 bases between. CDR3 DNA sequence: TGTGCCAGCAGCCCCGGGACTCAACCCACCTACGAGCAGTACTTC. Translating it yields CASSPGTQPTYEQYF.

The CDR3 here is CASSVVVGTRAETQYF. CDR3 nucleotide sequence: TGTGCCAGCAGTGTGGTCGTAGGGACCAGGGCGGAGACCCAGTACTTC. The V gene is TRBV6-1, the J gene TRBJ2-5; D might be TRBD1 or TRBD2, each matching 5 bases. Germline CDR1 is MNHNS and CDR2 is SASEGT. V lost 4 bases, J lost 5 bases, and 20 bases lay in between. The CDR3 has 16 amino acids.

This chain links TRBV28 with TRBJ2-7, with 8 bases identical to TRBD1. The V gene end was trimmed by 4 bases and the J gene end by 4 bases; junction bases not matched to a gene: 12. Germline V CDR1 and CDR2: MDHEN, SYDVKM. This CDR3 is 16 amino acids long. In nucleotides, the CDR3 is TGTGCCAGCAGTTCTAACCCCATGACAGGGGTTTACGAGCAGTACTTC. Its translation: CASSSNPMTGVYEQYF.

This chain uses TRBV29-1 with TRBJ1-1; D is perhaps TRBD1 (6 bases). The CDR3 has 10 residues. CDR1 is SQVTM and CDR2 is ANQGSEA in the germline V gene. V lost 8 bases and J 8 bases, leaving 12 bases between the germline ends. In DNA form, the CDR3 reads TGCAGCACTTGGACAGACGAAGCTTTCTTT. Amino acid sequence: CSTWTDEAFF.

This chain connects TRBV28 to TRBJ2-7; D call uncertain. Trimming shortened V by 5 bases and J by 0 bases, and 8 bases separated the two germline ends. CDR3 length: 13 amino acids. CDR1 and CDR2 from the germline V gene are MDHEN and SYDVKM. CDR3 residues: CASSLTPSYEQYF. The CDR3 DNA reads as TGTGCCAGCAGTCTGACTCCCTCCTACGAGCAGTACTTC.

The gene calls are TRBV5-1 and TRBJ2-2; TRBD2 aligns across 10 bases. Germline CDR1 and CDR2: SGHRS and YFSETQ. The CDR3 runs to 16 residues. The V and J ends lost 2 bases and 0 bases, in that order; junction bases with no gene match: 1. This chain's CDR3 is CASSFLAGANTGELFF. The CDR3 DNA sequence: TGCGCCAGCAGCTTTCTAGCGGGAGCGAACACCGGGGAGCTGTTTTTT.

The rearrangement links TRBV7-3 to TRBJ1-6, with D unclear. The CDR3 covers 14 residues. Per germline, CDR1 SGHTA and CDR2 FQGTGA. The V end lost 5 bases, the J end lost 7 bases, and 12 bases lay between the germline ends. The CDR3, as DNA: TGTGCCAGCAGCCGGGAGCCTGAAAATTCACCCCTCCACTTT. Its protein product is CASSREPENSPLHF. Together with reference TRBV7-3 and TRBJ1-6, the CDR3 gives the full variable domain: GAGVSQTPSNKVTEKGKYVELRCDPISGHTALYWYRQSLGQGPEFLIYFQGTGAADDSGLPNDRFFAVRPEGSVSTLKIQRTERGDSAVYLCASSREPENSPLHFGNGTRLTVT.

The CDR3 nucleotides read TGTGCCAGCAGCTTGGGGCTAGCGGGTACCTACGAGCAGTACTTC. Its protein is CASSLGLAGTYEQYF. V is TRBV5-4 and J is TRBJ2-7; 8 bases align to TRBD2. V shed 0 bases and J 2 bases; nucleotides not matched to a gene: 4. CDR3 length: 15 residues. Germline CDR1 is SGHNT and CDR2 is YYREEE (reference sequence).

The rearrangement links TRBV10-2 to TRBJ1-1, with D possibly TRBD1 on 5 matching bases. CDR1 is WSHSY, CDR2 SAAADI, per germline. Trimming removed 2 bases from V and 6 bases from J, with 13 bases in between. The CDR3 runs to 14 residues. CDR3 loop: CASSERQGVAEAFF. The CDR3 DNA reads as TGCGCCAGCAGTGAGAGGCAGGGTGTTGCTGAAGCTTTCTTT.